This entry lists 13 T cell receptor beta chains sequenced from one sample in a study of cytomegalovirus exposure and HLA in healthy donors (dated by TCRdb to about 2017). The library was generated by the immunoSEQ multiplex PCR assay. For the multiplex PCR, a mixture combining 60 forward primers for TCR Vbeta segments and 13 reverse primers for TCR Jbeta segments was used. The immuneACCESS repertoire file appears here via TCRdb, limited to in-frame rearrangements. These files lack a portion of the clones; in checked studies, under half of the deficit traces to unresolved V genes, and the cause of the others is not known. The sample table lists fewer than 65,000 clones, 77% of them with a count of one. The ten largest clones capture approximately 3.6% of the sample. The specimen sequenced was PBMCs. Source of these receptors: a woman between 40 and 55 years old in good health and CMV-seropositive.

The J gene is TRBJ2-1, the V gene TRBV29-1; 9 bases are shared with TRBD2. J lost 6 bases, V lost 3 bases, and 3 bases had no gene match. This CDR3 is built from 13 residues. Germline V gene lookup returns CDR1 SQVTM and CDR2 ANQGSEA. DNA for the CDR3: TGCAGCGTTGATACTAGCGGGTTCAATGAGCAGTTCTTC. Translation gives CSVDTSGFNEQFF.

The chain has TRBV7-9 and TRBJ1-4; no firm D call. Germline lookup yields CDR1 SEHNR and CDR2 FQNEAQ (reference sequence). The CDR3 runs to 13 residues. V lost 7 bases and J 6 bases, leaving 12 bases between the germline ends. The CDR3 DNA is TGTGCCAGCACCCTAGGCGGAGATGAAAAACTGTTTTTT. It is translated as CASTLGGDEKLFF.

The chain carries TRBV25-1 and TRBJ1-1; 10 positions match TRBD1. The CDR3 covers 16 residues. V shed 1 base, J shed 6 bases, and the junction held 8 bases outside the gene matches. Germline-derived CDR1 and CDR2 are MGHDK and SYGVNS. The CDR3 nucleotides read TGTGCCAGCAGTGAATTTGGGGACAGGGGCTTTCCTGAAGCTTTCTTT. Translation: CASSEFGDRGFPEAFF.

This rearrangement joins TRBV10-1 to TRBJ1-1; no definite D call. Germline V lookup: CDR1 WNHNN, CDR2 SYGVQD (reference sequence). CDR3 length: 13 residues. Deletions cut 5 bases from V and 0 bases from J, with 7 bases between. CDR3 in DNA: TGCGCCAGCAGTATGGCTCTGAACACTGAAGCTTTCTTT. It encodes CASSMALNTEAFF.

V is TRBV29-1 and J is TRBJ2-5, with D possibly TRBD1 on 5 matching bases. There are 17 residues in the CDR3. Trimming shortened V by 3 bases and J by 2 bases, and 22 bases separated the two germline ends. CDR1 SQVTM and CDR2 ANQGSEA come from the germline V gene. For the CDR3, the DNA is TGCAGCGTTGACAAGGGGCCCTGGTCGATGGGGCAAGAGACCCAGTACTTC. It codes for CSVDKGPWSMGQETQYF.

The rearrangement uses TRBV5-8 and TRBJ2-2; 8 positions match TRBD1. CDR1 and CDR2 (germline): SGHTS, YDEGEE. The ends lost 4 bases at V and 4 bases at J; junction bases unmatched: 12. This CDR3 is 17 amino acids long. CDR3 loop: CASSPLDRVFGTGELFF. As DNA, the CDR3 is TGTGCCAGCAGCCCACTGGACAGGGTATTTGGCACCGGGGAGCTGTTTTTT.

The rearrangement links TRBV4-3 to TRBJ2-2; 10 nucleotides match TRBD2. The CDR3 runs to 16 residues. Germline V CDR1 and CDR2: LGHNA, YSLEER. The V and J ends lost 1 base and 6 bases, in that order; junction bases with no gene match: 5. CDR3 residues: CASSQVASGGPGELFF. The CDR3 bases are TGCGCCAGCAGCCAAGTAGCTAGCGGGGGACCCGGGGAGCTGTTTTTT.

The chain links TRBV27 to TRBJ2-1; 8 bases match TRBD2. The germline CDR1 and CDR2 sequences are MNHEY and SMNVEV (reference sequence). V trimming: 5 bases; J trimming: 1 base; junction bases outside the gene matches: 4. The CDR3 covers 15 residues. The CDR3 here is CASSGSGVSYNEQFF. DNA of the CDR3: TGTGCCAGCAGTGGTAGCGGGGTATCCTACAATGAGCAGTTCTTC.

This clone was counted a few times. The chain combines TRBV19 with TRBJ2-3; 10 positions match TRBD2. Germline V gene data show CDR1 as LNHDA and CDR2 as SQIVND (reference sequence). CDR3 length: 15 amino acids. J gave up 10 bases and V 0 bases, and 7 bases lay outside the gene matches. DNA of the CDR3: TGTGCCAGTAGTATAGAACTAGCGGGGAGCCAACCGCAGTATTTT. Its translation: CASSIELAGSQPQYF.

This clone is a singleton in its sample. This chain joins TRBV7-6 and TRBJ1-2; no firm D call. The CDR3 extends over 14 amino acids. V lost 1 base and J lost 4, with 10 bases in between. Germline CDR1 and CDR2: SGHVS and FNYEAQ. The CDR3 is CASSLERGAYGYTF. In nucleotides, the CDR3 is TGTGCCAGCAGCTTAGAGAGAGGTGCCTATGGCTACACCTTC.

J is TRBJ2-3 and V is TRBV25-1, with TRBD2 identical over 16 bases. The CDR3 is made up of 15 amino acids. From germline, CDR1 is MGHDK and CDR2 SYGVNS. V shed 8 bases, J shed 6 bases, and the junction held 5 bases outside the gene matches. CDR3 sequence: CASGTSGGASDTQYF. CDR3 nucleotides: TGTGCCAGCGGGACTAGCGGGGGGGCCAGTGATACGCAGTATTTT.

The chain links TRBV6-5 to TRBJ1-2, with 7 bases aligning to TRBD1. The CDR3 is 15 residues long. Germline V lookup: CDR1 MNHEY, CDR2 SVGAGI. Trimming at V came to 0 bases and at J to 6 bases, leaving 7 bases not matched to a gene. As DNA, the CDR3 is TGTGCCAGCAGTTACTCCCGACAGGGTGGGAATGGCTACACCTTC. Protein: CASSYSRQGGNGYTF.

This chain joins TRBV14 and TRBJ2-5; D may be TRBD2 (5 bases). V was clipped by 3 bases and J by 3 bases, with 14 bases between them. Per germline, CDR1 SGHDN and CDR2 FVKESK. The CDR3 extends over 15 amino acids. CDR3 sequence: CASSHLLSSEETQYF. CDR3 nucleotide sequence: TGTGCCAGCAGCCACCTTCTAAGTAGCGAAGAGACCCAGTACTTC.